This T cell receptor beta chain was recovered during a study of T cells expressing NK-cell markers. Overall study results and limits: In four donors, these clonotypes also led the CD3+CD56-NKG2C+ fraction. Dominant NKG2C+ clonotype frequencies of about 1.0-7.0% of CD8+ T cells were measured in over 5 donors.

On this clonotype itself: Its antigen is undetermined.

Following a re-call of the 5' RACE reads, TCRdb has one entry per CDR3 protein and lacks DNA. This sample contains 350,000 to 450,000 distinct CDR3 sequences. This CDR3 comprises 14 residues. The germline V gene encodes CDR1 SNHLY and CDR2 FYNNEI. The sample comprised blood T cells: a sorted CD56 or NKG2C T cell subset, CD4+ or CD8+ T cells, or bulk PBMC T cells (not recorded which). This TCR was recovered from a man between 18 and 69 years old in good health. The chain joins TRBV2 to TRBJ2-2. The CDR3 spells CASSEELAPGELFF.